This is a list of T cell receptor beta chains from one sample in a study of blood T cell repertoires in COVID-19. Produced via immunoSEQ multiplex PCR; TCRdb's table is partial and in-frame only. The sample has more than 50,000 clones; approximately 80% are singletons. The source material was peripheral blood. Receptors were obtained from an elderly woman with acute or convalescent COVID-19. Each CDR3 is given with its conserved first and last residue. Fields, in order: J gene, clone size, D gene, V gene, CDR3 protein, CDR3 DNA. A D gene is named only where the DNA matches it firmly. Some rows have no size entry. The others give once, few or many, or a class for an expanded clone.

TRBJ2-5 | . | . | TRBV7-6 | CASSHFRGETQYF | TGTGCCAGCAGCCACTTCAGGGGCGAGACCCAGTACTTC
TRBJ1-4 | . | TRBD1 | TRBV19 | CASSSVLGQGDEKLFF | TGTGCCAGTAGTTCGGTGCTCGGACAGGGTGATGAAAAACTGTTTTTT
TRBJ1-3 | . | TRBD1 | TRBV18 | CASSLGQGIGSGNTIYF | TGTGCCAGCTCACTGGGACAGGGGATTGGATCTGGAAACACCATATATTTT
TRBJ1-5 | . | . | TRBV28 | CASSRGRGYSNQPQHF | TGTGCCAGCAGTAGAGGCCGGGGGTATAGCAATCAGCCCCAGCATTTT
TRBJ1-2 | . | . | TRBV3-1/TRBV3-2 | CASSLRDAGYTF | TGTGCCAGCAGCCTCAGGGATGCGGGCTACACCTTC
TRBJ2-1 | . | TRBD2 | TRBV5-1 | CASSFEAGSYNEQFF | TGCGCCAGCAGCTTTGAAGCGGGGTCCTACAATGAGCAGTTCTTC
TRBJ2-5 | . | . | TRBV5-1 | CASSLTFQETQYF | TGCGCCAGCAGCTTAACTTTTCAAGAGACCCAGTACTTC
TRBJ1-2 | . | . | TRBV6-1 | CASSDLGGKGGYTF | TGTGCCAGCAGTGATCTTGGAGGGAAGGGCGGCTACACCTTC
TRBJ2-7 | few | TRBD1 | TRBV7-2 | CASSLSTGGGEQYF | TGTGCCAGCAGCTTATCCACAGGGGGAGGCGAGCAGTACTTC
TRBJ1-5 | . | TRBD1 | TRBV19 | CASSIPGQGGNQPQHF | TGTGCCAGTAGTATTCCGGGACAGGGAGGCAATCAGCCCCAGCATTTT
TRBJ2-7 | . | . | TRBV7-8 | CASSLSPGTYEQYF | TGTGCCAGCAGCTTATCCCCAGGGACCTACGAGCAGTACTTC
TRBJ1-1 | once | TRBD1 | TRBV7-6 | CASSLDSKRDSLRLEAFF | TGTGCCAGCAGCTTGGACTCAAAGAGGGACAGCTTAAGACTTGAAGCTTTCTTT
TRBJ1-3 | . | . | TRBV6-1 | CASSEALGAGNTIYF | TGTGCCAGCAGTGAAGCCCTAGGGGCTGGAAACACCATATATTTT
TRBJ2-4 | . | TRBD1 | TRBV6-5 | CASRRDRVDIQYF | TGTGCCAGCAGGCGGGACAGGGTGGACATTCAGTACTTC
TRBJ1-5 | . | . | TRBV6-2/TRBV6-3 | CASSQNTADQPQHF | TGTGCCAGCAGCCAAAACACCGCCGATCAGCCCCAGCATTTT
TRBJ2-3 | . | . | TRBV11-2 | CASSPNPRITDTQYF | TGTGCCAGCAGCCCTAATCCACGAATCACAGATACGCAGTATTTT
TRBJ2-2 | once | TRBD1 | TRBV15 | CATSRPLVQSGTDTTGELFF | TGTGCCACCAGCAGACCCCTGGTGCAGTCCGGGACAGACACTACCGGGGAGCTGTTTTTT
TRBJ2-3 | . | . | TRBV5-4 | CASSLSRDHTDTQYF | TGTGCCAGCAGCTTGTCGCGGGATCACACAGATACGCAGTATTTT
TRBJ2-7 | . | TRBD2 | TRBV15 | CATSRPGTSAYEQYF | TGTGCCACCAGCAGACCCGGGACTAGCGCCTACGAGCAGTACTTC
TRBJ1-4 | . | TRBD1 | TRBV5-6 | CASSWTGREEKLFF | TGTGCCAGCAGCTGGACAGGGAGGGAGGAAAAACTGTTTTTT
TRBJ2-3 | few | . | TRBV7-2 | CASSFHSGETDTQYF | TGTGCCAGCAGCTTCCATAGCGGAGAAACAGATACGCAGTATTTT
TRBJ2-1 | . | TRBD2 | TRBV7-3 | CASSLAGREYNEQFF | TGTGCCAGCAGCTTAGCGGGGAGGGAGTACAATGAGCAGTTCTTC
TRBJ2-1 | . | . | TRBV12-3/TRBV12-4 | CASSLTKYNEQFF | TGTGCCAGCAGTTTGACAAAGTACAATGAGCAGTTCTTC
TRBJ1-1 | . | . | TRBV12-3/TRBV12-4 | CASISWGGTEAFF | TGTGCCAGCATAAGTTGGGGGGGGACTGAAGCTTTCTTT
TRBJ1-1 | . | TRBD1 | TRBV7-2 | CASSVRQGEAFF | TGTGCCAGCAGTGTTAGACAGGGTGAAGCTTTCTTT
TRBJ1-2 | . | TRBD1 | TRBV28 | CASSSPTGGGYGYTF | TGTGCCAGCAGCTCCCCAACAGGGGGTGGCTATGGCTACACCTTC
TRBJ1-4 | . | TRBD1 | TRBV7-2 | CASSLQTGWDEKLFF | TGTGCCAGCAGCTTGCAGACAGGGTGGGATGAAAAACTGTTTTTT
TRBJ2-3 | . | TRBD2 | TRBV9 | CASSPRLAERTDTQYF | TGTGCCAGCAGCCCCCGACTAGCGGAGCGGACAGATACGCAGTATTTT
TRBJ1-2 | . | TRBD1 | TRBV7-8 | CASTLAGGNYGYTF | TGTGCCAGCACCCTGGCAGGGGGTAACTATGGCTACACCTTC
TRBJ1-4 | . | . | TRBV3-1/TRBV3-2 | CASSQDLRAATNEKLFF | TGTGCCAGCAGCCAAGATCTAAGAGCGGCAACTAATGAAAAACTGTTTTTT
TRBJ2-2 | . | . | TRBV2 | CASSGTVGELFF | TGTGCCAGCAGTGGGACAGTCGGGGAGCTGTTTTTT
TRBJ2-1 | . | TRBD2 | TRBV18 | CASLGGSGLANGIEQFF | TGTGCCAGCCTGGGGGGTTCGGGACTAGCGAACGGGATTGAGCAGTTCTTC
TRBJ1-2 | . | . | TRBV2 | CASSGPRTRLGGYTF | TGTGCCAGCAGTGGCCCCCGGACACGTTTAGGGGGCTACACCTTC
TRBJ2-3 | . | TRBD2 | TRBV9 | CASKRLAGGTDTQYF | TGTGCCAGCAAAAGACTAGCGGGAGGCACAGATACGCAGTATTTT
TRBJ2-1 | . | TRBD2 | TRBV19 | CASSIGLAGYNEQFF | TGTGCCAGTAGTATAGGACTAGCGGGGTACAATGAGCAGTTCTTC
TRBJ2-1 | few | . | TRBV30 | CAWSVPASAQQFF | TGTGCCTGGAGTGTCCCGGCTAGCGCTCAGCAGTTCTTC
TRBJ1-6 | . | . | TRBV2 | CASGADGSHNSPLHF | TGTGCCAGCGGGGCAGACGGAAGTCATAATTCACCCCTCCACTTT
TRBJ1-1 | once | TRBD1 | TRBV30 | CAWVNRGLDTEAFF | TGTGCCTGGGTTAACAGGGGTTTGGACACTGAAGCTTTCTTT
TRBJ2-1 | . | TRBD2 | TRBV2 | CASSYTSGMGEQFF | TGTGCCAGCAGCTATACTAGCGGGATGGGTGAGCAGTTCTTC
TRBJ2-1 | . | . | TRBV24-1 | CATSPEAYNEQFF | TGTGCCACCAGTCCCGAGGCCTACAATGAGCAGTTCTTC
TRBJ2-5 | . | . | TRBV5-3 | CARSLGQQETQYF | TGTGCCAGAAGCTTGGGGCAGCAAGAGACCCAGTACTTC
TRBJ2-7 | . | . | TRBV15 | CATSRDVHLEGPSYEQYF | TGTGCCACCAGCAGAGATGTACATCTCGAGGGTCCCTCCTACGAGCAGTACTTC
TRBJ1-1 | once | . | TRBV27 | CASSRNRGGTEAFF | TGTGCCAGCAGTCGCAACCGGGGAGGGACTGAAGCTTTCTTT
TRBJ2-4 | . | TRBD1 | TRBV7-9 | CASSSWTGEDKNIQYF | TGTGCCAGCAGCTCGTGGACAGGGGAGGACAAAAACATTCAGTACTTC